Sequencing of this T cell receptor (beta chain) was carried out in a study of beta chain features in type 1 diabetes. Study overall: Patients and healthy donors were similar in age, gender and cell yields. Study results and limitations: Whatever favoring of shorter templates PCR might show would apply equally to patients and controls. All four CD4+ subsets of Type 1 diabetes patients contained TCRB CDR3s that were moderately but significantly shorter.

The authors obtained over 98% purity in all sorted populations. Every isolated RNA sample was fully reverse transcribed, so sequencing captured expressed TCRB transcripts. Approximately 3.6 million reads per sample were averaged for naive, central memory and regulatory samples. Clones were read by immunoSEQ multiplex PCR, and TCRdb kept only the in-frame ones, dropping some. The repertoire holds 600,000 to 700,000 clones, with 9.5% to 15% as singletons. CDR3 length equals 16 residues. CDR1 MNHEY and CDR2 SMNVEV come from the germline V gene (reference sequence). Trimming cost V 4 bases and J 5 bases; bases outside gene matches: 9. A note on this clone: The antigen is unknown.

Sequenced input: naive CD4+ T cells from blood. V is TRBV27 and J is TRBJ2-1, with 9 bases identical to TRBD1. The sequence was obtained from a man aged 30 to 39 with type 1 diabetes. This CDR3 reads CASSSSAGTGHNEQFF. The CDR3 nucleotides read TGTGCCAGCAGTTCCTCCGCCGGGACAGGGCACAATGAGCAGTTCTTC.